These 32 T cell receptor beta chains were sequenced from one sample in a study of blood T cell repertoires in COVID-19. Data came from immunoSEQ multiplex PCR; TCRdb stores just in-frame clones and leaves some out. The table shows roughly 250,000 clones, with approximately 86% occurring only once. Sequencing was performed on peripheral blood. All receptors come from a human donor with COVID-19, enrolled during active disease. The donor label of this sample is uncertain.

The chain couples TRBV10-1 to TRBJ2-2; perhaps TRBD2 as D (6 bases). V lost 6 bases, J lost 3 bases, and 14 bases lay in between. Germline loops: CDR1 WNHNN, CDR2 SYGVQD (reference sequence). The CDR3 loop spans 15 amino acids. CDR3 sequence (DNA): TGCGCCAGCAGGGCGGCGGGGATCGACACCGGGGAGCTGTTTTTT. Its translation: CASRAAGIDTGELFF.

This chain connects TRBV28 to TRBJ1-5; no firm D call. The CDR3 spans 16 residues. Germline V CDR1 and CDR2: MDHEN, SYDVKM. Trimming took off 3 bases at V and 2 bases at J, with 14 bases between the two ends. The CDR3 protein is CASSFWPRGGNQPQHF. In nucleotides, the CDR3 is TGTGCCAGCAGTTTTTGGCCCAGAGGAGGCAATCAGCCCCAGCATTTT. The full variable domain, completed using reference TRBV28 and TRBJ1-5, is DVKVTQSSRYLVKRTGEKVFLECVQDMDHENMFWYRQDPGLGLRLIYFSYDVKMKEKGDIPEGYSVSREKKERFSLILESASTNQTSMYLCASSFWPRGGNQPQHFGDGTRLSIL.

The V and J genes are TRBV5-1 and TRBJ2-1; D might be TRBD1 (7 bases). The CDR3 contains 15 residues. The V end lost 2 bases, the J end lost 3 bases, and 12 bases lay between the germline ends. Looked up from germline, CDR1 is SGHRS and CDR2 is YFSETQ. The CDR3 region is CASSFRQGGYNEQFF. The CDR3 nucleotides read TGCGCCAGCAGCTTCAGGCAGGGGGGCTACAATGAGCAGTTCTTC. Drawing the rest from reference TRBV5-1 and TRBJ2-1, the complete variable domain is KAGVTQTPRYLIKTRGQQVTLSCSPISGHRSVSWYQQTPGQGLQFLFEYFSETQRNKGNFPGRFSGRQFSNSRSEMNVSTLELGDSALYLCASSFRQGGYNEQFFGPGTRLTVL.

This sequence joins TRBV11-2 and TRBJ1-5; D remains unclear. V was cut by 3 bases and J by 5 bases, with 14 bases left in between. The CDR3 is made up of 15 amino acids. In germline, CDR1 is SGHAT, CDR2 FQNNGV. CDR3 residues: CASSFAFGGDQPQHF. The CDR3 DNA follows: TGTGCCAGCAGCTTCGCCTTTGGAGGTGATCAGCCCCAGCATTTT.

V gene TRBV19 combines with J gene TRBJ1-2; 9 bases agree with TRBD1. This CDR3 comprises 13 residues. The V segment lost 5 bases and the J segment 8 bases; nucleotides outside the gene matches: 6. Germline V gives CDR1 LNHDA, CDR2 SQIVND (reference sequence). The CDR3 DNA reads TGTGCCAGTAGTTTCCGGACAGGGGTCGGCTACACCTTC. Translating it yields CASSFRTGVGYTF.

V and J are TRBV28 and TRBJ1-3, with a tentative D call TRBD1 (6 bases). CDR3 length equals 16 residues. V lost 4 bases and J 2 bases, leaving 15 bases between the germline ends. Germline V CDR1 and CDR2: MDHEN, SYDVKM. DNA of the CDR3: TGTGCCAGCAGTTGGGCAGGGGCTCAGGCTGGAAACACCATATATTTT. Encoded protein: CASSWAGAQAGNTIYF.

V and J are TRBV10-3 and TRBJ1-1, with D hard to call. This CDR3 spans 14 amino acids. With 7 bases removed from V and 3 bases from J, the gap between germline ends came to 15 bases. The germline gives CDR1 ENHRY, CDR2 SYGVKD. CDR3: CAITGGDGYTEAFF. CDR3 coding DNA: TGTGCCATCACTGGAGGAGACGGTTACACTGAAGCTTTCTTT.

V and J are TRBV5-1 and TRBJ1-4; possible D gene TRBD1, 5 bases. CDR1 is SGHRS and CDR2 is YFSETQ in the germline V gene. V was clipped by 4 bases and J by 5 bases, with 12 bases between them. There are 14 residues in the CDR3. Written as DNA, the CDR3 is TGCGCCAGCAGCCTCCCGGGACTGAATGAAAAACTGTTTTTT. Residues: CASSLPGLNEKLFF.

V usage is TRBV18 and J usage is TRBJ2-3; D call uncertain. V was trimmed by 5 bases and J by 11 bases, leaving 14 bases between them. This CDR3 is built from 12 residues. Germline CDR1 KGHSH, CDR2 LQKENI. The CDR3 sequence: CASSNPSLMQYF. DNA for the CDR3: TGTGCCAGCTCAAATCCTAGTCTAATGCAGTATTTT. The entire variable domain, with the rest obtained from reference TRBV18 and TRBJ2-3, is as follows: NAGVMQNPRHLVRRRGQEARLRCSPMKGHSHVYWYRQLPEEGLKFMVYLQKENIIDESGMPKERFSAEFPKEGPSILRIQQVVRGDSAAYFCASSNPSLMQYFGPGTRLTVL.

The chain uses TRBV29-1 and TRBJ1-2, with a possible D match to TRBD1 (5 bases). This CDR3 spans 12 amino acids. Trimming took off 0 bases at V and 5 bases at J, with 7 bases between the two ends. The germline V gene encodes CDR1 SQVTM and CDR2 ANQGSEA. CDR3 nucleotide sequence: TGCAGCGTTGAAGAACAGGTTTATGGCTACACCTTC. Amino acids: CSVEEQVYGYTF. Full variable domain (missing parts from reference TRBV29-1 and TRBJ1-2): SAVISQKPSRDICQRGTSLTIQCQVDSQVTMMFWYRQQPGQSLTLIATANQGSEATYESGFVIDKFPISRPNLTFSTLTVSNMSPEDSSIYLCSVEEQVYGYTFGSGTRLTVV.

V is TRBV2 and J is TRBJ2-2; 8 bases map to TRBD1. The V gene's germline CDR1 is SNHLY and CDR2 FYNNEI. The V segment lost 4 bases and the J segment 6 bases; nucleotides outside the gene matches: 13. This CDR3 spans 17 amino acids. Here the CDR3 reads CASSVGAVRQGSGELFF. In nucleotides, the CDR3 is TGTGCCAGCAGTGTAGGGGCGGTGAGACAGGGGTCCGGGGAGCTGTTTTTT.

This clone was seen more than once but under ten times. The rearrangement uses TRBV11-1 and TRBJ2-1, with 11 bases fitting TRBD2. J lost 15 bases, V lost 5 bases, and 15 bases had no gene match. The CDR3 covers 15 residues. Per the germline V gene, CDR1 is SGHAT and CDR2 is FQDESV (reference sequence). CDR3 amino acids: CASSARTSGPESRFF. In nucleotides, the CDR3 is TGTGCCAGCAGCGCCAGGACTAGCGGGCCCGAGAGTCGGTTCTTC.

The chain has TRBV7-3 and TRBJ1-6, with D tentatively TRBD1 (6 bases). Trimming took off 5 bases at V and 7 bases at J, with 15 bases between the two ends. This CDR3 contains 15 residues. Germline V gives CDR1 SGHTA, CDR2 FQGTGA. This CDR3 reads CASSARLGQNSPLHF. The CDR3 DNA sequence: TGTGCCAGCAGCGCCCGGCTAGGACAGAATTCACCCCTCCACTTT.

The chain has TRBV30 and TRBJ1-5; no clear D gene. With 2 bases removed from V and 1 base from J, the gap between germline ends came to 3 bases. The length of the CDR3 is 12 residues. Germline CDR1 is GTSNPN and CDR2 is SVGIG (reference sequence). CDR3 coding DNA: TGTGCCTGGAGTCCGAGCAATCAGCCCCAGCATTTT. Amino acids: CAWSPSNQPQHF.

The chain employs TRBV27 and TRBJ2-3; 10 bases are shared with TRBD2. Losses at the gene ends were 3 bases for V and 7 bases for J; bases not matched to a gene: 4. The CDR3 contains 14 residues. Germline V gene sequence: CDR1 MNHEY, CDR2 SMNVEV (reference sequence). CDR3 sequence: CASSFPSGSHTQYF. The DNA for the CDR3 is TGTGCCAGCAGTTTTCCTAGCGGGAGTCATACGCAGTATTTT.

V gene TRBV5-1 combines with J gene TRBJ1-4, with 7 bases lining up with TRBD1. This CDR3 is 14 amino acids long. V lost 2 bases and J lost 8; bases outside the gene matches: 6. Germline lookup yields CDR1 SGHRS and CDR2 YFSETQ. CDR3 protein: CASSLGTVKEKLFF. The CDR3 DNA reads TGCGCCAGCAGCTTAGGGACAGTTAAAGAAAAACTGTTTTTT.

The CDR3 DNA reads as TGTGCCAGCAGCTTAACGCAGCAGGGGTTCAATTCACCCCTCCACTTT. This gives the protein CASSLTQQGFNSPLHF. This chain connects TRBV7-2 to TRBJ1-6, with a tentative D call TRBD1 (6 bases). V was pared by 2 bases and J by 7 bases, with 15 bases between. The CDR3 totals 16 residues. Germline CDR1 is SGHTA and CDR2 is FQGNSA.

J is TRBJ2-6 and V is TRBV5-1; 7 bases are a match to TRBD1. V lost 0 bases to trimming and J lost 4 bases; unmatched junction nucleotides: 4. Germline V gives CDR1 SGHRS, CDR2 YFSETQ. There are 16 residues in the CDR3. The CDR3 region has the DNA TGCGCCAGCAGCTTGGAGGGGGCAGTAGGGGCCAACGTCCTGACTTTC. Its protein is CASSLEGAVGANVLTF.

The V call is TRBV24-1, the J call TRBJ2-1, with a tentative D call TRBD2 (6 bases). The germline gives CDR1 KGHDR, CDR2 SFDVKD. The CDR3 runs to 16 residues. Between the trimmed V and J ends, which lost 1 base and 1 base, there was a span of 10 bases. The CDR3 here is CATSDFGGGSYNEQFF. CDR3 nucleotide sequence: TGTGCCACCAGTGATTTTGGGGGAGGATCCTACAATGAGCAGTTCTTC.

This chain connects TRBV6-4 to TRBJ2-7; TRBD2 aligns across 8 bases. This CDR3 contains 15 residues. V shed 9 bases, J shed 2 bases, and the junction held 12 bases outside the gene matches. In germline, CDR1 is MRHNA, CDR2 SNTAGT. CDR3 nucleotides: TGTGCCAGACCAAAGTGCGGGAGGATCCCCTACGAGCAGTACTTC. Translating gives CARPKCGRIPYEQYF.

The CDR3 DNA reads as TGTGCCAGCAGTTTACAGTGGGAGCAGTTCTTC. It encodes CASSLQWEQFF. V is TRBV12-3 or TRBV12-4 and J is TRBJ2-1; D unresolved. V lost 2 bases to trimming and J lost 10 bases, with 6 bases between them. The CDR3 consists of 11 residues.

Turning to this clone: The sample carries other DNA sequences with the same CDR3. The J gene is TRBJ1-3, the V gene TRBV28, with 7 bases matching TRBD1. Germline-derived CDR1 and CDR2 are MDHEN and SYDVKM. The CDR3 runs 15 residues. The ends lost 3 bases at V and 1 base at J; junction bases unmatched: 3. The CDR3 here is CASSLGGQSGNTIYF. The CDR3 DNA reads TGTGCCAGCAGTTTGGGGGGACAGTCTGGAAACACCATATATTTT. Based on the CDR3 plus reference TRBV28 and TRBJ1-3, the full variable domain is DVKVTQSSRYLVKRTGEKVFLECVQDMDHENMFWYRQDPGLGLRLIYFSYDVKMKEKGDIPEGYSVSREKKERFSLILESASTNQTSMYLCASSLGGQSGNTIYFGEGSWLTVV.

The V call is TRBV28, the J call TRBJ1-2, with 10 positions matching TRBD1. Germline values: CDR1 MDHEN, CDR2 SYDVKM. J lost 0 bases, V lost 3 bases, and 7 bases had no gene match. The CDR3 contains 17 residues. In nucleotides, the CDR3 is TGTGCCAGCAGTTTGACAGGGGGCCGCATATCTAACTATGGCTACACCTTC. The encoded protein is CASSLTGGRISNYGYTF.

Concerning this clone: One end of the junction is discordant with germline, which a read error may explain. The gene calls are TRBV27 and TRBJ1-1; D possibly corresponds to TRBD1 (6 bases). The CDR3 totals 16 residues. Germline-derived CDR1 and CDR2 are MNHEY and SMNVEV (reference sequence). Here the CDR3 reads CASSDFRGGGNAEAFF. In DNA, the CDR3 is TGTGCCAGCAGTGACTTCAGGGGAGGGGGGAACGCTGAAGCTTTCTTT.

V is TRBV6-5 and J is TRBJ2-6, with 9 bases identical to TRBD1. The germline V gene encodes CDR1 MNHEY and CDR2 SVGAGI. Trimming at V came to 6 bases and at J to 6 bases, leaving 6 bases not matched to a gene. CDR3 length equals 15 residues. CDR3: CASRRQGEEANVLTF. In DNA form, the CDR3 reads TGTGCCAGCAGAAGACAGGGGGAAGAGGCCAACGTCCTGACTTTC.

The CDR3 DNA reads TGTGCCAGCAGGCGGGAGGGGGACACCGGGGAGCTGTTTTTT. This codes for CASRREGDTGELFF. This chain joins TRBV6-5 and TRBJ2-2; the match to TRBD2 covers 9 bases. This CDR3 is 14 amino acids long. V trimming: 6 bases; J trimming: 3 bases; junction bases outside the gene matches: 2. CDR1 is MNHEY and CDR2 is SVGAGI in the germline V gene.

V is TRBV6-5 and J is TRBJ2-7; a possible D gene is TRBD1 (5 bases). Per the germline V gene, CDR1 is MNHEY and CDR2 is SVGAGI. The V gene lost 5 bases and the J gene lost 0 bases, with 14 bases spanning the gap. This CDR3 contains 15 residues. CDR3 DNA sequence: TGTGCCAGCAGTCCAGAGGACACTTACTCCTACGAGCAGTACTTC. This gives the protein CASSPEDTYSYEQYF.

The chain has TRBV7-9 and TRBJ1-4, with 7 bases matching TRBD1. The V segment lost 5 bases and the J segment 8 bases; nucleotides outside the gene matches: 14. This CDR3 comprises 16 residues. Looked up from germline, CDR1 is SEHNR and CDR2 is FQNEAQ (reference sequence). CDR3 protein: CASSPSGGTLREKLFF. The DNA of the CDR3 is TGTGCCAGCAGCCCCTCAGGGGGGACCCTCCGGGAAAAACTGTTTTTT.

This sequence joins TRBV9 and TRBJ2-5; 10 bases are a match to TRBD2. Trimming cost V 0 bases and J 1 base; bases outside gene matches: 3. The CDR3 runs to 16 residues. Germline lookup yields CDR1 SGDLS and CDR2 YYNGEE. In DNA form, the CDR3 reads TGTGCCAGCAGCGTAGGTGCTAGCGGGGGCCAAGAGACCCAGTACTTC. Translating it yields CASSVGASGGQETQYF.

J is TRBJ2-2 and V is TRBV7-3; TRBD2 matches 10 bases. After removal of 5 bases from V and 7 bases from J, the junction contained 10 bases not matched to a gene. The CDR3 consists of 16 residues. Per the germline V gene, CDR1 is SGHTA and CDR2 is FQGTGA. The CDR3 DNA follows: TGTGCCAGCAGCCCACGAGCGGGAGGGCCGGGCGGGGAGCTGTTTTTT. This gives the protein CASSPRAGGPGGELFF.

A single count supports this clone. V and J are TRBV28 and TRBJ1-3; 8 bases align to TRBD1. V trimming: 1 base; J trimming: 4 bases; junction bases outside the gene matches: 9. The CDR3 runs to 17 residues. Per the germline V gene, CDR1 is MDHEN and CDR2 is SYDVKM. CDR3 bases: TGTGCCAGCAGTTTATCAGGGGGCGAAGAGTCCGGAAACACCATATATTTT. Its protein is CASSLSGGEESGNTIYF. The whole variable domain, remainder taken from reference TRBV28 and TRBJ1-3, is DVKVTQSSRYLVKRTGEKVFLECVQDMDHENMFWYRQDPGLGLRLIYFSYDVKMKEKGDIPEGYSVSREKKERFSLILESASTNQTSMYLCASSLSGGEESGNTIYFGEGSWLTVV.

CDR3 in amino acids: CASSFSGTGDREQYF. CDR3 nucleotide sequence: TGTGCCAGCAGCTTCTCGGGGACAGGGGACCGCGAGCAGTACTTC. The rearrangement links TRBV7-9 to TRBJ2-7, with 10 nucleotides matching TRBD1. The CDR3 loop spans 15 amino acids. The V gene end was trimmed by 3 bases and the J gene end by 6 bases; junction bases not matched to a gene: 8. Germline-derived CDR1 and CDR2 are SEHNR and FQNEAQ (reference sequence).